This TCR beta chain derives from a study of T cells in Graves' hyperthyroidism and ophthalmopathy. As to this clonotype: What it binds is unknown.

It was RNA transcripts that yielded the amplified TCR beta CDR3 regions. Using the HTBI primer set, a first-round RT-PCR was run on the TCR CDR3. TCRdb reprocessed the multiplex PCR reads via MiXCR and lists one record per CDR3 protein. The sample holds about 420,000 distinct CDR3 sequences, about 13% seen once. Study-level points and caveats: Blood also held most thyroid clonotypes expanded beyond 0.001.

The V end lost 6 bases, the J end lost 4 bases, and 10 bases lay between the germline ends. This CDR3 comprises 12 residues. Per the germline V gene, CDR1 is MDHEN and CDR2 is SYDVKM. This TCR came from a woman aged 18-29 years with Graves' hyperthyroidism. The sequenced material came from blood. The chain couples TRBV28 to TRBJ2-7; D not certain. CDR3 DNA: TGTGCCAGCAGCCTAAACTGGTACGAGCAGTACTTC. Protein sequence: CASSLNWYEQYF. The full variable domain, with the rest looked up from reference TRBV28 and TRBJ2-7, is DVKVTQSSRYLVKRTGEKVFLECVQDMDHENMFWYRQDPGLGLRLIYFSYDVKMKEKGDIPEGYSVSREKKERFSLILESASTNQTSMYLCASSLNWYEQYFGPGTRLTVT.